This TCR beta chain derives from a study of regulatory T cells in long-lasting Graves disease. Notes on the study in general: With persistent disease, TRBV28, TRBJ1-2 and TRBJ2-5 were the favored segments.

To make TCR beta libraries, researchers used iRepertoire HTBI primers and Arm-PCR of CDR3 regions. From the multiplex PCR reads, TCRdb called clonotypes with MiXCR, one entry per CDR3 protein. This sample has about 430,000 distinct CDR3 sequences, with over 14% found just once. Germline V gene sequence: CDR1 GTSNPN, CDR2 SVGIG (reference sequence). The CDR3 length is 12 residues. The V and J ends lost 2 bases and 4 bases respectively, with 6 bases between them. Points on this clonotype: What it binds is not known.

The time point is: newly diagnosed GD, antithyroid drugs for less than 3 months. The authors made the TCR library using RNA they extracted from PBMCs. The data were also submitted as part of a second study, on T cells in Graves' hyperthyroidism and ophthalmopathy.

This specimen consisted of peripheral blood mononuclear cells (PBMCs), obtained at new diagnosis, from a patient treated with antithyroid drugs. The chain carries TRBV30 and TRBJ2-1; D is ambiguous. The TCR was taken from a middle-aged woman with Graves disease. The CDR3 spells CAWSRDYNEQFF. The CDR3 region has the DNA TGTGCCTGGAGTAGGGATTACAATGAGCAGTTCTTC.